Each of the 7 T cell receptor beta chains below was sequenced from the same sample in a study of blood T cell repertoires in COVID-19. The repertoire was sequenced with immunoSEQ multiplex PCR; TCRdb's copy has only in-frame clones and lacks some. The table includes some 130,000 clones, over 65% detected once. Material for sequencing was PBMCs or T cells enriched from blood (not recorded which). The receptors were gathered from a woman aged 45-60 years who had recovered from COVID-19.

This clone was seen a single time. The chain joins TRBV5-1 to TRBJ2-7; TRBD1 matches at 11 bases. Germline CDR1 reads SGHRS; CDR2 reads YFSETQ. V dropped 0 bases and J dropped 5; count of bases not matched to a gene: 1. The CDR3 sequence is 14 residues long. The CDR3 DNA sequence: TGCGCCAGCAGCTTGGGGACAGGGGGCAACGAGCAGTACTTC. The encoded protein is CASSLGTGGNEQYF.

This chain joins TRBV28 and TRBJ2-7; 10 bases are shared with TRBD1. The germline CDR1 and CDR2 sequences are MDHEN and SYDVKM. Trimming cost V 8 bases and J 4 bases; bases outside gene matches: 5. This CDR3 has 13 amino acids. The CDR3 sequence: CASLGTGDYEQYF. CDR3 DNA sequence: TGTGCCAGCCTCGGGACAGGGGATTACGAGCAGTACTTC. Supplemented by reference TRBV28 and TRBJ2-7, the full variable domain reads DVKVTQSSRYLVKRTGEKVFLECVQDMDHENMFWYRQDPGLGLRLIYFSYDVKMKEKGDIPEGYSVSREKKERFSLILESASTNQTSMYLCASLGTGDYEQYFGPGTRLTVT.

The V call is TRBV7-9, the J call TRBJ1-2; D perhaps matches TRBD1 (6 bases). Deletions cut 0 bases from V and 8 bases from J, with 10 bases between. The CDR3 runs 13 residues. CDR1 and CDR2 from the germline V gene are SEHNR and FQNEAQ (reference sequence). CDR3 nucleotides: TGTGCCAGCAGCTTAGCGCCAGGGGTCGGCTACACCTTC. Its translation is CASSLAPGVGYTF.

The chain has TRBV2 and TRBJ2-3; the D gene is possibly TRBD2 (5 bases). Germline V lookup: CDR1 SNHLY, CDR2 FYNNEI. This CDR3 is built from 12 residues. V was shortened by 8 bases and J by 4 bases, with 10 bases between the two germline ends. In DNA form, the CDR3 reads TGTGCCAGCGGTATACTAGCAGATACGCAGTATTTT. Its protein is CASGILADTQYF.

The rearrangement joins TRBV2 to TRBJ1-1; D remains ambiguous. Looked up from germline, CDR1 is SNHLY and CDR2 is FYNNEI. Trimming shortened V by 7 bases and J by 1 base, and 10 bases separated the two germline ends. There are 13 residues in the CDR3. The CDR3 is CASTSGENTEAFF. The CDR3 DNA sequence: TGTGCCAGCACCAGCGGGGAGAACACTGAAGCTTTCTTT. Full variable domain (outside the CDR3, taken from reference TRBV2 and TRBJ1-1): EPEVTQTPSHQVTQMGQEVILRCVPISNHLYFYWYRQILGQKVEFLVSFYNNEISEKSEIFDDQFSVERPDGSNFTLKIRSTKLEDSAMYFCASTSGENTEAFFGQGTRLTVV.

The CDR3 sequence: CASSSRDRGFEKLFF. The CDR3 nucleotides are TGTGCCAGCAGCTCGCGGGACCGGGGGTTTGAAAAACTGTTTTTT. The J gene is TRBJ1-4, the V gene TRBV9; a possible D gene is TRBD1 (5 bases). The CDR3 sequence is 15 residues long. Trimming cost V 4 bases and J 7 bases, with 17 bases left between them. Germline-derived CDR1 and CDR2 are SGDLS and YYNGEE.

The CDR3 nucleotides are TGCAGCGTTGAACCTAACCGCCTCTATGGCTACACCTTC. It codes for CSVEPNRLYGYTF. V gene TRBV29-1 combines with J gene TRBJ1-2; the D is unclear. The V end was cut by 2 bases, the J end by 4 bases, with 11 bases between. The CDR3 has 13 residues. Germline loops: CDR1 SQVTM, CDR2 ANQGSEA.